Listed here is a single T cell receptor (beta chain). Its cognate antigen is unknown. Data came from immunoSEQ multiplex PCR; TCRdb stores just in-frame clones and leaves some out. The sample lists 8,000 or so clones, 85% to 90% seen once, with 4.4% in the top ten. CDR3 length: 11 residues. Trimming left V 8 bases short and J 7 bases short, with 9 bases between. This entry belongs to a study of OX40 agonist ivuxolimab in advanced cancers. Overall study context: Ivuxolimab, an antibody acting as an agonist of OX40 (CD134), was used to treat patients.

Drawing of blood for sampling happened at baseline, at cycle 4 day 1, and at cycle 7 day 1. Study results and caveats: Dosing at 0.1 to 3.0 mg/kg was accompanied by clonal expansion of CD4+ and CD8+ blood T cells by week 6.

This sequence joins TRBV23-1 and TRBJ1-5, with D unclear. TRBV23-1 is annotated as an ORF whose role is uncertain. The starting material was CD4+ or CD8+ T cells sorted from blood, obtained in a trial of the OX40 agonist ivuxolimab. This receptor was identified in an adult with an advanced solid tumor such as melanoma, head and neck, liver or kidney cancer. The CDR3 DNA reads TGCGCCAGCCCCGTTCGGCAGCCCCAGCATTTT. Amino acid sequence: CASPVRQPQHF.